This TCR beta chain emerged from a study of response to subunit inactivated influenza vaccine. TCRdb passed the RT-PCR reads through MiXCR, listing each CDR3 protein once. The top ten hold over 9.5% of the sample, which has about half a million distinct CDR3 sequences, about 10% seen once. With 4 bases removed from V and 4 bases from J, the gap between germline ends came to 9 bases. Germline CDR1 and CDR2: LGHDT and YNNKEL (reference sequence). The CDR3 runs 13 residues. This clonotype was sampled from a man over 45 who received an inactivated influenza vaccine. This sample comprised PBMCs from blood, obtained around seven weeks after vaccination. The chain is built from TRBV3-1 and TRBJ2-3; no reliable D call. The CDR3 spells CASSRLGSDTQYF. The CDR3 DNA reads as TGTGCCAGCAGCCGTTTAGGTTCAGATACGCAGTATTTT.